This T cell receptor beta chain was found in a study of vaccination and CD4 T cells after COVID-19. The table lists this clonotype with a few counts. The antigen remains unidentified. The V end lost 5 bases, the J end lost 1 base, and 11 bases lay between the germline ends. The CDR3 is 14 residues long. Germline assignment: CDR1 MNHEY and CDR2 SMNVEV (reference sequence). Cultured CD4+ T-cell DNA underwent Oncomine TCR Beta short-read sequencing. Once CD4+ T cells had been cultured, genomic DNA was extracted from them. A single record per CDR3 protein comes from TCRdb applying MiXCR to the PCR reads. The data show under 4,500 distinct CDR3 sequences, approximately 30% seen once. Treatment noted: approximately nine-day PBMC culture with coronavirus spike peptide pools or control peptides (ViraFEST assay). Harvesting of the unexposed donor's CD4+ T cells predated the COVID-19 pandemic (2011-2018). In the ViraFEST assay, peptide-pool expansion preceded TCR sequencing of expanded clonotypes.

Sequencing was performed on CD4+ T cells from blood, cultured in vitro. V and J are TRBV27 and TRBJ1-1, with TRBD1 as a possible D gene (6 bases). The TCR was taken from a human donor in good health. CDR3 in amino acids: CASSDPGQNTEAFF. CDR3 coding DNA: TGTGCCAGCAGTGACCCGGGACAGAACACTGAAGCTTTCTTT.